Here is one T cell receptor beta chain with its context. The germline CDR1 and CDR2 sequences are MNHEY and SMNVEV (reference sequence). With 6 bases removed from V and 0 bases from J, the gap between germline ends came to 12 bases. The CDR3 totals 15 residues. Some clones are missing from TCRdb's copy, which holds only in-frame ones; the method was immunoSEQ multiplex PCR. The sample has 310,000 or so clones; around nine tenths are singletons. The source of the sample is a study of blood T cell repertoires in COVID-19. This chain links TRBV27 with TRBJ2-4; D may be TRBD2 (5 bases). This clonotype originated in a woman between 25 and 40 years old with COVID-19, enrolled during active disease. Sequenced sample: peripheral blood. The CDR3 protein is CASRPLEGAKNIQYF. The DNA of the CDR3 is TGTGCCAGCAGGCCCCTTGAGGGAGCCAAAAACATTCAGTACTTC.